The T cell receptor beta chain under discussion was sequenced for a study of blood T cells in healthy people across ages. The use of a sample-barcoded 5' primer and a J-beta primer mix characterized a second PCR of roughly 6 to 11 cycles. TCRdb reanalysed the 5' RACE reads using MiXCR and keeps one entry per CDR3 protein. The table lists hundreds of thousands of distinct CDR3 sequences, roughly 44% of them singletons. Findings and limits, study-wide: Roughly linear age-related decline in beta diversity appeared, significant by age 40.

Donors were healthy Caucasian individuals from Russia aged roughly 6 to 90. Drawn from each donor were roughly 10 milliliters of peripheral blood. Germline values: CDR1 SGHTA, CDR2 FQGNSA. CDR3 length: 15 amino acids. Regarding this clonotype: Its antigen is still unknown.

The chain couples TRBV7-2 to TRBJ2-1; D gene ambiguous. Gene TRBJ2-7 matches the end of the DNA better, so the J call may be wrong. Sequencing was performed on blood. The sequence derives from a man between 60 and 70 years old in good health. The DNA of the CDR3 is TGTGCCAGCAGCTCGGGCCGGCGTGGGGCCTACGAGCAGTACTTC. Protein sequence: CASSSGRRGAYEQYF.